This note documents a single TCR beta chain sequence. What it recognizes is unknown. The data belong to a study of tumor-infiltrating lymphocytes in primary liver carcinoma. Findings and caveats of the study: Tumor top-250-clone fraction significantly exceeded that of blood (p = 0.039). Since the samples were bulk and unsorted, the CD4+ and CD8+ repertoires were not compared.

Production of TCR beta cDNA used roughly 0.55 ug total RNA together with a constant-region primer. Nested multiplex PCR, run for three rounds with slightly modified ARM-PCR, yielded TCR beta libraries. TRBV1-TRBV30 forward primers and a C-beta reverse primer were used in the first two PCR rounds, which each ran for about 11 cycles. TCRdb recomputed calls from the multiplex PCR reads with MiXCR, one row per CDR3 protein. There are 200,000 or so distinct CDR3 sequences in the sample; 65% occur only once, and 6% to 8.5% lies in the top ten. Germline V lookup: CDR1 MDHEN, CDR2 SYDVKM. The V gene end was trimmed by 5 bases and the J gene end by 1 base; junction bases not matched to a gene: 7. The CDR3 contains 15 residues. Germline DNA was extracted too, while blood RNA derived from unsorted whole blood.

The specimen was peripheral blood. The chain uses TRBV28 and TRBJ2-7; TRBD2 agrees at 8 bases. This sequence was found in an older woman with primary liver carcinoma and hepatitis B virus infection. CDR3 protein: CASSLSAGESYEQYF. CDR3 DNA sequence: TGTGCCAGCAGTCTCTCAGCGGGAGAGTCCTACGAGCAGTACTTC.